This T cell receptor beta chain stems from a study of T cells after yellow fever vaccination. V was cut by 3 bases and J by 6 bases, with 14 bases left in between. This CDR3 is built from 14 residues. Germline V gene sequence: CDR1 MNHEY, CDR2 SVGEGT. As for this clonotype: As yet, its antigen is unknown.

Overall study findings and caveats: Sorted repertoires could include abundant contaminating clonotypes from bulk cells. Boosting was followed by the reappearance of most primary-vaccination clones (approximately 97% CD4, around 86% CD8).

TCRdb reprocessed the 5' RACE reads via MiXCR and lists one record per CDR3 protein. The table has around 600,000 distinct CDR3 sequences, approximately 13% seen once. V and J are TRBV6-2 or TRBV6-3 and TRBJ1-2, with D tentatively TRBD1 (5 bases). The material sequenced was PBMCs, taken on the day of the yellow fever booster vaccination. The sequence derives from a man aged 25-45 years who received the YFV17D yellow fever vaccine. DNA for the CDR3: TGTGCCAGCAGTTATCGAGGCAGGGAGAATGGCTACACCTTC. This gives the protein CASSYRGRENGYTF.